The 17 T cell receptor beta chains listed next were all sequenced from one sample in a study of T-cell reconstitution after alpha-beta-depleted transplantation in children. TCRbeta library construction was performed incorporating unique molecular identifiers. Each CDR3 protein gets one entry after TCRdb re-called the PCR reads with MiXCR. The table includes roughly 300,000 distinct CDR3 sequences, 9% to 12% detected once. This sample comprised PBMCs from the stem cell graft donor, obtained from the stem cell graft. The receptor set was obtained from a human donor who donated a stem cell graft to a child with acute lymphoblastic leukemia.

This clonotype has just a few counts. V gene TRBV5-1 combines with J gene TRBJ2-7; D is uncertain. The CDR3 sequence is 11 residues long. Trimming removed 4 bases from V and 4 bases from J, with 6 bases in between. CDR1 and CDR2 from the germline V gene are SGHRS and YFSETQ. The CDR3 DNA reads TGCGCCAGCAGCAATCTGTACGAGCAGTACTTC. Protein product: CASSNLYEQYF.

This clonotype was found many times. The chain couples TRBV6-2 or TRBV6-3 to TRBJ2-2; 8 bases agree with TRBD1. V was clipped by 8 bases and J by 4 bases; unmatched bases: 6. Germline assignment: CDR1 MNHEY and CDR2 SVGEGT. CDR3 length: 14 amino acids. The chain's CDR3 is CASGQGASTGELFF. In DNA, the CDR3 is TGTGCCAGCGGGCAGGGGGCAAGCACCGGGGAGCTGTTTTTT.

The chain combines TRBV7-8 with TRBJ2-4, with D maybe TRBD1 (5 bases). CDR1 is SGHVS, CDR2 FQNEAQ, per germline. CDR3 length equals 16 residues. Trimming removed 1 base from V and 0 bases from J, with 10 bases in between. The CDR3 sequence is CASSLVRVPAKNIQYF. The CDR3 region has the DNA TGTGCCAGCAGCTTAGTCAGGGTCCCAGCCAAAAACATTCAGTACTTC. Filled out from reference TRBV7-8 and TRBJ2-4, the complete variable domain reads GAGVSQSPRYKVAKRGQDVALRCDPISGHVSLFWYQQALGQGPEFLTYFQNEAQLDKSGLPSDRFFAERPEGSVSTLKIQRTQQEDSAVYLCASSLVRVPAKNIQYFGAGTRLSVL.

This clonotype turned up a few times. The chain is built from TRBV6-6 and TRBJ1-2, with no clear D. The CDR3 runs 12 residues. Germline V lookup: CDR1 MNHNY, CDR2 SVGAGI (reference sequence). V was trimmed by 5 bases and J by 8 bases, leaving 12 bases between them. CDR3 sequence: CASSPQESGYTF. The DNA for the CDR3 is TGTGCCAGCAGTCCCCAGGAATCCGGCTACACCTTC.

This chain links TRBV13 with TRBJ2-2, with 9 positions matching TRBD1. This CDR3 region has 15 residues. J was trimmed by 1 base and V by 4 bases; bases with no gene match: 1. Germline CDR1 and CDR2: PRHDT and FYEKMQ (reference sequence). CDR3 coding DNA: TGTGCCAGCAGCTCGACAGGGGGGAACACCGGGGAGCTGTTTTTT. This translates into CASSSTGGNTGELFF. Drawing the rest from reference TRBV13 and TRBJ2-2, the complete variable domain is AAGVIQSPRHLIKEKRETATLKCYPIPRHDTVYWYQQGPGQDPQFLISFYEKMQSDKGSIPDRFSAQQFSDYHSELNMSSLELGDSALYFCASSSTGGNTGELFFGEGSRLTVL.

The gene calls are TRBV20-1 and TRBJ2-1; 7 bases are a match to TRBD2. CDR3 length: 12 residues. V gave up 2 bases and J gave up 5 bases; unmatched junction bases: 0. Germline values: CDR1 DFQATT, CDR2 SNEGSKA (reference sequence). DNA for the CDR3: TGCAGTGCTAGACTAGCGGACAATGAGCAGTTCTTC. This translates into CSARLADNEQFF.

This clonotype has just a few counts. The rearrangement links TRBV6-2 or TRBV6-3 to TRBJ2-2, with D hard to call. CDR3 length: 12 residues. CDR1 and CDR2 from the germline V gene are MNHEY and SVGEGT. The V end was cut by 6 bases, the J end by 1 base, with 3 bases between. For the CDR3, the DNA is TGTGCCAGCAGACAGAACACCGGGGAGCTGTTTTTT. Protein product: CASRQNTGELFF.

Of note for this clonotype: A much larger clone sits a single nucleotide away, making a read error possible. V usage is TRBV29-1 and J usage is TRBJ2-1; D not certain. The CDR3 is 14 amino acids. V was cut by 8 bases and J by 2 bases, with 16 bases left in between. Germline CDR1 SQVTM, CDR2 ANQGSEA. The CDR3 bases are TGCAGCCTCCTTGACATAAGAACCTACAATGAGCAGTTCTTC. It yields the protein CSLLDIRTYNEQFF.

This chain links TRBV6-5 with TRBJ2-7; D is unclear. CDR1 is MNHEY, CDR2 SVGAGI, per germline. CDR3 size: 13 residues. V was cut by 4 bases and J by 3 bases, with 10 bases left in between. The CDR3 loop is CASSFSKFYEQYF. CDR3 bases: TGTGCCAGCAGTTTCTCTAAATTCTACGAGCAGTACTTC.

This clonotype appeared a few times. V usage is TRBV20-1 and J usage is TRBJ2-7, with 10 bases fitting TRBD2. Germline CDR1 is DFQATT and CDR2 is SNEGSKA (reference sequence). The V and J ends lost 6 bases and 2 bases, in that order; junction bases with no gene match: 7. The CDR3 spans 14 residues. The CDR3 is CSARGLARPYEQYF. CDR3 bases: TGCAGTGCCCGGGGACTAGCGAGGCCCTACGAGCAGTACTTC.

This clonotype was seen many times. The rearrangement links TRBV12-3 or TRBV12-4 to TRBJ2-5; D ambiguous. The CDR3 consists of 12 residues. The V end lost 3 bases, the J end lost 4 bases, and 6 bases lay between the germline ends. The chain's CDR3 is CASSFLLETQYF. CDR3 sequence (DNA): TGTGCCAGCAGTTTCCTGTTAGAGACCCAGTACTTC.

The chain is built from TRBV3-1 and TRBJ2-3, with D unclear. The ends were cut back, 0 bases at V and 3 bases at J, with 7 bases in the middle. The germline V gene has CDR1 LGHDT and CDR2 YNNKEL (reference sequence). The CDR3 has 14 residues. The CDR3 spells CASSQDVWTDTQYF. CDR3 in DNA: TGTGCCAGCAGCCAAGATGTTTGGACAGATACGCAGTATTTT.

This clonotype has a count of ten or more. The chain employs TRBV12-3 or TRBV12-4 and TRBJ2-2; TRBD2 is a possible D gene (6 bases). The ends were cut back, 5 bases at V and 1 base at J, with 11 bases in the middle. The CDR3 sequence is 15 residues long. The chain's CDR3 is CASSPSGVNTGELFF. The CDR3 DNA sequence: TGTGCCAGCAGTCCCTCGGGAGTGAACACCGGGGAGCTGTTTTTT.

This sequence joins TRBV12-3 or TRBV12-4 and TRBJ2-2; D unclear. V shed 4 bases and J shed 4 bases, with 19 bases lying between them. The CDR3 contains 17 residues. The CDR3 here is CASSSLGLVGSTGELFF. In DNA form, the CDR3 reads TGTGCCAGCAGTTCCCTTGGGCTAGTAGGATCCACCGGGGAGCTGTTTTTT.

The rearrangement joins TRBV5-1 to TRBJ1-4, with a tentative D call TRBD1 (5 bases). From germline, CDR1 is SGHRS and CDR2 YFSETQ. There are 15 residues in the CDR3. The V gene lost 5 bases and the J gene lost 7 bases, with 18 bases spanning the gap. CDR3 DNA: TGCGCCAGCAGACAGCAGGGCCTCGCAAGTGAAAAACTGTTTTTT. Translation gives CASRQQGLASEKLFF.

This clonotype was counted only a few times. V is TRBV4-3 and J is TRBJ1-1; no reliable D call. The CDR3 is made up of 14 amino acids. V shed 1 base and J shed 4 bases, with 10 bases lying between them. Germline V lookup: CDR1 LGHNA, CDR2 YSLEER. For the CDR3, the DNA is TGCGCCAGCAGCCAAGCCAGTGGGTTCACTGAAGCTTTCTTT. Amino acids: CASSQASGFTEAFF.

In this sample, this clonotype turned up many times. This sequence joins TRBV27 and TRBJ2-7; a possible D gene is TRBD1 (6 bases). The CDR3 loop spans 13 amino acids. Trimming took off 6 bases at V and 3 bases at J, with 12 bases between the two ends. Germline-derived CDR1 and CDR2 are MNHEY and SMNVEV (reference sequence). The CDR3 bases are TGTGCCAGCAGCGTCAGGGGAAGCTACGAGCAGTACTTC. Protein product: CASSVRGSYEQYF.